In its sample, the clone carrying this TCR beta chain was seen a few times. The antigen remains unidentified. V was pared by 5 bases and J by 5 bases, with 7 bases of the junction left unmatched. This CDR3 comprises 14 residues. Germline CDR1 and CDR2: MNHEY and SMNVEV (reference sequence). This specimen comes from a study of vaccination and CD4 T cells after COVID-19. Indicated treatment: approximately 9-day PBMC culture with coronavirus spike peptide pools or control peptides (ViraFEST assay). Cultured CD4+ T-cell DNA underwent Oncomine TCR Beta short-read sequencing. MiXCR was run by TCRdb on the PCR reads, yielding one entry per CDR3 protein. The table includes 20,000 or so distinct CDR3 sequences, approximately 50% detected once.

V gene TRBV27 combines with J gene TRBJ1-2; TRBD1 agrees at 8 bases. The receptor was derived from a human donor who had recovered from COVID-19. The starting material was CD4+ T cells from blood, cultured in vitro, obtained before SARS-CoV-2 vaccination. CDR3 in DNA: TGTGCCAGCAGTACTGGACAGGGACCATATGGCTACACCTTC. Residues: CASSTGQGPYGYTF.